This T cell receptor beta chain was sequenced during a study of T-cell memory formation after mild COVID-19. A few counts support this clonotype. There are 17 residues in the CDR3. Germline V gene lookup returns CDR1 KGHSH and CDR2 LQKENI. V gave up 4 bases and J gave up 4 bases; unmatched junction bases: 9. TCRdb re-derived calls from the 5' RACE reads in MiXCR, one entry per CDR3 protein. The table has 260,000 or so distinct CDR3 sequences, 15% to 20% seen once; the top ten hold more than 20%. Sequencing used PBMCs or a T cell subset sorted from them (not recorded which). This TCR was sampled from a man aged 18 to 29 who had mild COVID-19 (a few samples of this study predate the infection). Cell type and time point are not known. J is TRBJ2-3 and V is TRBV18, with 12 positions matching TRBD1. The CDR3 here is CASSRPGTGGRADTQYF. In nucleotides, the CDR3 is TGTGCCAGCTCACGCCCAGGGACAGGGGGCAGGGCAGATACGCAGTATTTT.